A selection of T cell receptor beta chains follows, all from one sample in a study of OX40 agonist ivuxolimab in advanced cancers. The assay was immunoSEQ multiplex PCR, and TCRdb's table has in-frame clones only and misses some. The sample shows more than 45,000 clones, around 84% of them seen only once. The sequencing here drew on CD4+ or CD8+ T cells sorted from blood, taken in a trial of the OX40 agonist ivuxolimab. Receptors originate from an adult with an advanced solid tumor such as melanoma, head and neck, liver or kidney cancer. Both conserved end residues are part of each CDR3. A D gene is named only where the DNA matches it firmly. The size field is filled for only some rows; it gives once, few, many or a size class.

J | D | size | V | CDR3 | DNA
TRBJ2-3 | TRBD2 | - | TRBV27 | CASSLKSVSGRYTDTQYF | TGTGCCAGCAGTTTAAAGAGCGTCAGCGGGAGGTACACAGATACGCAGTATTTT
TRBJ2-7 | - | - | TRBV5-4 | CASSLNPFYEQYF | TGTGCCAGCAGCTTGAATCCCTTCTACGAGCAGTACTTC
TRBJ1-6 | - | - | TRBV11-2 | CASSLSGEGSPLHF | TGTGCCAGCAGCTTATCAGGGGAGGGTTCACCCCTCCACTTT
TRBJ1-4 | - | - | TRBV29-1 | CSALISTGREKLFF | TGCAGCGCCTTGATCTCGACGGGTAGAGAAAAACTGTTTTTT
TRBJ2-5 | - | - | TRBV5-1 | CASSLGIDTQETQYF | TGCGCCAGCAGCTTGGGTATCGACACACAAGAGACCCAGTACTTC
TRBJ2-3 | TRBD2 | - | TRBV7-3 | CASSGLAGDTQYF | TGTGCCAGCAGCGGACTAGCGGGAGATACGCAGTATTTT
TRBJ2-1 | TRBD2 | - | TRBV27 | CASSSLAGNPNEQFF | TGTGCCAGCAGTTCACTAGCGGGAAACCCTAATGAGCAGTTCTTC
TRBJ1-2 | - | - | TRBV19 | CASSTLQGTAHGYTF | TGTGCCAGTAGTACTCTCCAAGGGACGGCGCATGGCTACACCTTC
TRBJ2-1 | TRBD2 | - | TRBV18 | CASSLTSGTLNEQFF | TGTGCCAGCTCACTAACTAGCGGTACCCTCAATGAGCAGTTCTTC
TRBJ1-1 | - | - | TRBV5-6 | CASSLAGEPATEAFF | TGTGCCAGCAGCTTGGCCGGGGAGCCGGCCACTGAAGCTTTCTTT
TRBJ1-1 | - | - | TRBV28 | CASVLGSLRVAFF | TGTGCCAGCGTGTTAGGGTCCCTCCGGGTAGCTTTCTTT
TRBJ2-1 | - | once | TRBV18 | CASSPGIAAYNEQFF | TGTGCCAGCTCACCAGGGATCGCCGCCTACAATGAGCAGTTCTTC
TRBJ2-3 | - | - | TRBV21-1 | CASSKAGADTQYF | TGTGCCAGCAGCAAAGCAGGAGCAGATACGCAGTATTTT
TRBJ2-3 | - | - | TRBV27 | CASSLKRADTQYF | TGTGCCAGCAGTTTAAAGAGGGCAGATACGCAGTATTTT
TRBJ2-7 | - | few | TRBV7-8 | CASTLMADGVDEQYF | TGTGCCAGCACGCTCATGGCCGATGGAGTGGACGAGCAGTACTTC
TRBJ2-7 | TRBD1 | few | TRBV2 | CASISRTGGYEQYF | TGTGCCAGCATCTCCCGGACAGGGGGCTACGAGCAGTACTTC
TRBJ2-5 | TRBD2 | - | TRBV7-2 | CASSRLAGAGETQYF | TGTGCCAGCTCTAGACTAGCGGGGGCCGGGGAGACCCAGTACTTC
TRBJ1-3 | - | - | TRBV11-3 | CASSLTGAGNTIYF | TGTGCCAGCAGCTTAACGGGAGCTGGAAACACCATATATTTT
TRBJ2-6 | TRBD2 | - | TRBV27 | CASRSRGLLNSGANVLTF | TGTGCCAGCAGAAGTAGGGGACTACTTAACTCTGGGGCCAACGTCCTGACTTTC
TRBJ2-1 | TRBD2 | few | TRBV27 | CASGRTSGPYNEQFF | TGTGCCAGCGGGCGGACTAGCGGGCCCTACAATGAGCAGTTCTTC
TRBJ1-6 | - | - | TRBV7-8 | CASSLTDRDSPLHF | TGTGCCAGCAGCTTAACGGATAGGGATTCACCCCTCCACTTT
TRBJ2-3 | TRBD2 | - | TRBV6-1 | CASSAGLAAFFSTDTQYF | TGTGCCAGCAGTGCCGGACTAGCGGCCTTTTTTAGCACAGATACGCAGTATTTT
TRBJ2-2 | - | - | TRBV2 | CASSGQSTTGELFF | TGTGCCAGCAGTGGGCAGTCCACCACCGGGGAGCTGTTTTTT
TRBJ1-4 | TRBD1 | - | TRBV11-2 | CASSSFPGQVVVGPKLFF | TGTGCCAGCAGCTCCTTCCCGGGACAGGTGGTTGTGGGCCCAAAACTGTTTTTT
TRBJ1-4 | - | - | TRBV27 | CASSLVGAGEKLFF | TGTGCCAGCAGTTTAGTAGGGGCTGGTGAAAAACTGTTTTTT
TRBJ2-5 | - | - | TRBV6-5 | CASSTRPSQQETQYF | TGTGCCAGCAGTACGCGCCCCTCTCAACAAGAGACCCAGTACTTC
TRBJ2-7 | - | - | TRBV7-3 | CASSFGPPPYEQYF | TGTGCCAGCAGCTTCGGACCACCCCCCTACGAGCAGTACTTC
TRBJ2-3 | TRBD1 | - | TRBV10-1 | CAFRDRVSALQDTQYF | TGCGCCTTCCGGGACAGGGTATCAGCCCTCCAAGATACGCAGTATTTT
TRBJ2-7 | - | - | TRBV7-2 | CASTRGGVAYEQYF | TGTGCCAGCACCCGTGGCGGGGTGGCCTACGAGCAGTACTTC
TRBJ2-7 | TRBD1 | - | TRBV6-1 | CASTIGDRAYEQYF | TGTGCCAGCACAATAGGAGACAGGGCATACGAGCAGTACTTC
TRBJ2-5 | - | - | TRBV9 | CASSVGGRGEIETQYF | TGTGCCAGCAGCGTCGGGGGGCGCGGGGAGATCGAGACCCAGTACTTC
TRBJ1-1 | - | medium-sized | TRBV30 | CAWSVSAEAFF | TGTGCCTGGAGTGTATCAGCTGAAGCTTTCTTT
TRBJ1-3 | - | once | TRBV28 | CASSLQAGNTIYF | TGTGCCAGCAGTTTACAGGCGGGAAACACCATATATTTT
TRBJ2-2 | - | - | TRBV6-5 | CASSSLWGAGELFF | TGTGCCAGCAGTTCGTTGTGGGGGGCCGGGGAGCTGTTTTTT
TRBJ2-6 | - | - | TRBV19 | CASSIDGARTERSGANVLTF | TGTGCCAGTAGTATAGACGGGGCCCGGACAGAGCGCTCTGGGGCCAACGTCCTGACTTTC
TRBJ2-2 | TRBD2 | - | TRBV7-6 | CASSSRVSGAANTGELFF | TGTGCCAGCAGCTCTAGGGTTAGCGGGGCCGCGAACACCGGGGAGCTGTTTTTT
TRBJ2-5 | TRBD1 | - | TRBV7-8 | CASSSRSGTGKETQYF | TGTGCCAGCAGCTCCCGGTCGGGGACAGGGAAAGAGACCCAGTACTTC
TRBJ2-6 | TRBD1 | - | TRBV5-6 | CASSWETGPRGGANVLTF | TGTGCCAGCAGCTGGGAGACAGGGCCCCGTGGTGGGGCCAACGTCCTGACTTTC
TRBJ1-6 | - | - | TRBV21-1 | CASSKKAGRSPLHF | TGTGCCAGCAGCAAGAAGGCAGGGAGATCACCCCTCCACTTT
TRBJ2-3 | TRBD2 | - | TRBV27 | CASTPDSGGPDTQYF | TGTGCCAGCACCCCGGATAGCGGGGGGCCAGATACGCAGTATTTT
TRBJ1-6 | - | - | TRBV6-5 | CASRPGQSPLHF | TGTGCCAGCAGGCCAGGGCAATCACCCCTCCACTTT
TRBJ2-1 | - | - | TRBV7-9 | CASTRDLYNEQFF | TGTGCCAGCACCCGGGACTTGTACAATGAGCAGTTCTTC
TRBJ1-1 | - | few | TRBV27 | CASSLLGSVTEAFF | TGTGCCAGCAGTTTACTAGGGTCGGTCACTGAAGCTTTCTTT
TRBJ1-6 | - | - | TRBV7-2 | CASSLGGFYNSPLHF | TGTGCCAGCAGCTTAGGGGGGTTCTATAATTCACCCCTCCACTTT
TRBJ2-1 | - | - | TRBV9 | CASSGSFGNEQFF | TGTGCCAGCAGCGGGTCGTTCGGGAATGAGCAGTTCTTC
TRBJ2-7 | - | - | TRBV6-1 | CASNRAGGAYEQYF | TGTGCCAGCAATCGGGCCGGGGGTGCCTACGAGCAGTACTTC
TRBJ2-5 | - | - | TRBV27 | CASSSQGRETQYF | TGTGCCAGCAGTTCACAGGGCAGGGAGACCCAGTACTTC
TRBJ1-2 | - | - | TRBV7-6 | CASSSPLRQGAGYTF | TGTGCCAGCAGCTCGCCACTCCGGCAGGGCGCTGGCTACACCTTC
TRBJ2-7 | TRBD2 | - | TRBV15 | CATSRGTSGSQEQYF | TGTGCCACCAGCAGGGGGACTAGCGGGAGTCAAGAGCAGTACTTC
TRBJ2-5 | - | - | TRBV13 | CASSFRDNQETQYF | TGTGCCAGCAGCTTCCGGGACAACCAAGAGACCCAGTACTTC
TRBJ2-2 | TRBD1 | - | TRBV18 | CASSPITGQGNTGELFF | TGTGCCAGCTCCCCAATAACGGGACAGGGGAACACCGGGGAGCTGTTTTTT
TRBJ2-1 | TRBD2 | - | TRBV18 | CASSPAGGSYNEQFF | TGTGCCAGCTCACCGGCGGGGGGCTCCTACAATGAGCAGTTCTTC
TRBJ2-1 | - | once | TRBV7-8 | CASSLGLAGAHEQFF | TGTGCCAGCAGCTTAGGGCTGGCGGGGGCCCATGAGCAGTTCTTC